These 30 T cell receptor beta chains came from one sample sequenced in a study of response to subunit inactivated influenza vaccine. TCRdb passed the RT-PCR reads through MiXCR, listing each CDR3 protein once. The data hold fewer than 600,000 distinct CDR3 sequences, with 6.5% to 8% observed a single time. Material: PBMCs from blood, obtained around 2 years after vaccination. The origin of the receptors is a man between 50 and 69 years old who received an inactivated influenza vaccine.

This clonotype was counted ten times or more. The chain couples TRBV20-1 to TRBJ1-1; no clear D. The V gene's germline CDR1 is DFQATT and CDR2 SNEGSKA (reference sequence). The V end was cut by 0 bases, the J end by 1 base, with 9 bases between. The CDR3 runs 14 residues. The CDR3 region is CSARDPKKNTEAFF. Written as DNA, the CDR3 is TGCAGTGCTAGAGACCCGAAAAAGAACACTGAAGCTTTCTTT.

There are many counts of this clonotype. The chain is built from TRBV20-1 and TRBJ2-1; D gene uncertain. This CDR3 has 16 residues. The V gene lost 0 bases and the J gene lost 7 bases, with 19 bases spanning the gap. Germline-derived CDR1 and CDR2 are DFQATT and SNEGSKA (reference sequence). In DNA form, the CDR3 reads TGCAGTGCTAGAGATCAGCGCGTCCACTCCCTAAATGAGCAGTTCTTC. It encodes CSARDQRVHSLNEQFF.

This clonotype was observed many times. V is TRBV9 and J is TRBJ2-1; D perhaps matches TRBD2 (6 bases). Trimming took off 3 bases at V and 1 base at J, with 14 bases between the two ends. The germline V gene encodes CDR1 SGDLS and CDR2 YYNGEE. The CDR3 extends over 16 amino acids. The CDR3 here is CASSGFRDLSYNEQFF. The DNA of the CDR3 is TGTGCCAGCAGCGGCTTCCGGGACTTGTCCTACAATGAGCAGTTCTTC.

This clonotype has just a few counts. This chain joins TRBV20-1 and TRBJ2-7; TRBD1 matches 10 bases. V shed 4 bases and J 2 bases; nucleotides not matched to a gene: 5. Germline lookup yields CDR1 DFQATT and CDR2 SNEGSKA (reference sequence). This CDR3 spans 14 amino acids. The CDR3 reads CSATDRGRTYEQYF. The CDR3 coding sequence is TGCAGTGCTACAGACAGGGGGCGCACCTACGAGCAGTACTTC.

This clonotype was observed at least ten times. This chain links TRBV12-3 or TRBV12-4 with TRBJ1-6, with TRBD1 matching 9 bases. V was pared by 5 bases and J by 7 bases, with 6 bases of the junction left unmatched. This CDR3 spans 15 amino acids. The CDR3 loop reads CASSKGQGRNSPLHF. The CDR3 nucleotides read TGTGCCAGCAGTAAGGGACAGGGAAGGAATTCACCCCTCCACTTT.

At least ten counts were recorded for this clonotype. The CDR3 spells CASRTTGTGIYEQYF. DNA of the CDR3: TGTGCCAGCAGAACTACCGGGACAGGGATCTACGAGCAGTACTTC. The V and J genes are TRBV6-1 and TRBJ2-7; 9 bases align to TRBD1. The junction had 9 bases not matched to a gene; V was cut back by 6 bases and J by 3 bases. The CDR3 runs to 15 residues. Per germline, CDR1 MNHNS and CDR2 SASEGT.

This clonotype was seen repeatedly, ten times or more. This chain uses TRBV7-2 with TRBJ2-7; 9 bases line up with TRBD1. Germline loops: CDR1 SGHTA, CDR2 FQGNSA. Trimming cost V 7 bases and J 6 bases; bases outside gene matches: 10. The CDR3 extends over 14 amino acids. The CDR3 DNA reads TGTGCCAGCACCCCACAGGGGGCGTTATCCGAGCAGTACTTC. Protein: CASTPQGALSEQYF.

The V call is TRBV20-1, the J call TRBJ2-2, with 8 bases matching TRBD1. CDR1 is DFQATT and CDR2 is SNEGSKA in the germline V gene (reference sequence). CDR3 length: 13 residues. V lost 5 bases, J lost 3 bases, and 2 bases stayed unmatched. The CDR3 nucleotides are TGCAGTGCTTGGACAGGGTACACCGGGGAGCTGTTTTTT. Translating it yields CSAWTGYTGELFF.

This clonotype was counted a few times. The gene calls are TRBV28 and TRBJ2-1; 14 bases are shared with TRBD2. With 5 bases clipped from V and 12 bases from J, the junction kept 3 bases outside the gene matches. The CDR3 consists of 13 residues. The germline V gene has CDR1 MDHEN and CDR2 SYDVKM. As DNA, the CDR3 is TGTGCCAGCAGTACCGGGACTAGCGGGGGGCAGTTCTTC. This encodes CASSTGTSGGQFF. Drawing the rest from reference TRBV28 and TRBJ2-1, the complete variable domain is DVKVTQSSRYLVKRTGEKVFLECVQDMDHENMFWYRQDPGLGLRLIYFSYDVKMKEKGDIPEGYSVSREKKERFSLILESASTNQTSMYLCASSTGTSGGQFFGPGTRLTVL.

The gene calls are TRBV4-2 and TRBJ2-3, with a weak D call TRBD2 (5 bases). CDR1 is LGHNA and CDR2 is YNFKEQ in the germline V gene. Trimming pared 1 base from V and 1 base from J, leaving 6 bases between. This CDR3 is 14 amino acids long. The chain's CDR3 is CASSQGTGTDTQYF. CDR3 nucleotides: TGTGCCAGCAGCCAAGGGACTGGCACAGATACGCAGTATTTT.

In this sample, this clonotype turned up a few times. The chain joins TRBV12-3 or TRBV12-4 to TRBJ1-1; the match to TRBD1 covers 7 bases. This CDR3 has 13 amino acids. J gave up 8 bases and V 6 bases, and 9 bases lay outside the gene matches. CDR3 amino acids: CASSLTPTGEAFF. In nucleotides, the CDR3 is TGTGCCAGCAGCCTAACCCCGACAGGGGAAGCTTTCTTT.

This clonotype was observed a handful of times. The chain links TRBV28 to TRBJ1-1; maybe TRBD1 (6 bases). The CDR3 is made up of 15 amino acids. Germline V CDR1 and CDR2: MDHEN, SYDVKM. Trimming stripped 5 bases from V and 0 bases from J, with 13 bases between. DNA of the CDR3: TGTGCCAGCAGTCAGGGACATTTGATGAACACTGAAGCTTTCTTT. Protein sequence: CASSQGHLMNTEAFF.

This clonotype was seen many times. The chain couples TRBV3-1 to TRBJ2-2, with D unclear. CDR1 LGHDT and CDR2 YNNKEL come from the germline V gene (reference sequence). The ends were cut back, 6 bases at V and 3 bases at J, with 14 bases in the middle. The CDR3 is made up of 15 amino acids. This CDR3 reads CASSQSWTYTGELFF. DNA for the CDR3: TGTGCCAGCAGTCAATCCTGGACCTACACCGGGGAGCTGTTTTTT.

This clonotype has a handful of counts. V usage is TRBV7-9 and J usage is TRBJ2-5, with a weak D call TRBD2 (6 bases). The CDR3 has 15 amino acids. Between the trimmed V and J ends, which lost 7 bases and 1 base, there was a span of 16 bases. Germline assignment: CDR1 SEHNR and CDR2 FQNEAQ (reference sequence). The CDR3 loop is CASTVNSGLQETQYF. Here the CDR3 DNA reads TGTGCCAGCACCGTCAATAGCGGACTCCAAGAGACCCAGTACTTC.

This clonotype was found a few times. The rearrangement links TRBV12-3 or TRBV12-4 to TRBJ2-1; D perhaps matches TRBD2 (5 bases). Between the trimmed V and J ends, which lost 5 bases and 6 bases, there was a span of 11 bases. This CDR3 comprises 13 residues. The CDR3 sequence is CASSPADPNEQFF. For the CDR3, the DNA is TGTGCCAGCAGTCCAGCGGACCCCAATGAGCAGTTCTTC.

The V gene is TRBV20-1, the J gene TRBJ2-4; D call uncertain. Germline V gene lookup returns CDR1 DFQATT and CDR2 SNEGSKA (reference sequence). Trimming left V 4 bases short and J 0 bases short, with 16 bases between. CDR3 length equals 16 residues. The CDR3 bases are TGCAGTGCTATTGGCGGATTAATTTTAGCCAAAAACATTCAGTACTTC. It translates to CSAIGGLILAKNIQYF.

This clonotype was recorded at least ten times. The chain employs TRBV7-9 and TRBJ2-5; no clear D gene. The CDR3 loop spans 15 amino acids. V lost 5 bases and J 4 bases, leaving 17 bases between the germline ends. Germline-derived CDR1 and CDR2 are SEHNR and FQNEAQ (reference sequence). The CDR3 loop reads CASSLLSGPGETQYF. Written as DNA, the CDR3 is TGTGCCAGCAGCCTCCTCTCCGGCCCTGGAGAGACCCAGTACTTC.

In its sample, this clonotype was seen a few times. The J gene is TRBJ2-1, the V gene TRBV30; 7 bases match TRBD1. The CDR3 is made up of 12 amino acids. Trimming at V came to 6 bases and at J to 7 bases, leaving 6 bases not matched to a gene. Germline V CDR1 and CDR2: GTSNPN, SVGIG (reference sequence). The CDR3 loop reads CACRDRKNEQFF. CDR3 DNA sequence: TGTGCCTGTAGGGACAGAAAGAATGAGCAGTTCTTC.

The rearrangement joins TRBV6-2 or TRBV6-3 to TRBJ2-2; possible D gene TRBD1, 5 bases. This CDR3 contains 13 residues. The V end was cut by 6 bases, the J end by 7 bases, with 12 bases between. Germline V gives CDR1 MNHEY, CDR2 SVGEGT. The CDR3 DNA sequence: TGTGCCAGCAGGCCCAGGGTTGTCGGGGAGCTGTTTTTT. Protein: CASRPRVVGELFF.

This clonotype was recorded a few times. The chain's CDR3 is CASSRDPNSYEQYF. The CDR3 DNA reads TGTGCCAGCAGCCGGGACCCAAACTCCTACGAGCAGTACTTC. The chain recombines TRBV7-2 with TRBJ2-7; D could derive from TRBD1 or TRBD2 (5 bases each). CDR1 is SGHTA, CDR2 FQGNSA, per germline. CDR3 size: 14 residues. V dropped 5 bases and J dropped 0 bases, with 11 bases sitting between them.

This clonotype was seen many times. The chain is built from TRBV11-2 and TRBJ1-2; the match to TRBD1 covers 7 bases. Per germline, CDR1 SGHAT and CDR2 FQNNGV. Unmatched junction bases numbered 8, after V lost 1 base and J lost 3 bases. CDR3 length: 16 residues. CDR3 amino acids: CASSLVGTAVHYGYTF. CDR3 nucleotide sequence: TGTGCCAGCAGCTTAGTTGGGACAGCGGTCCACTATGGCTACACCTTC.

The chain combines TRBV6-2 or TRBV6-3 with TRBJ2-1, with a weak D call TRBD1 (6 bases). Germline assignment: CDR1 MNHEY and CDR2 SVGEGT. Trimming left V 7 bases short and J 12 bases short, with 7 bases between. The CDR3 contains 9 residues. Here the CDR3 reads CASKGVQFF. The DNA for the CDR3 is TGTGCCAGCAAGGGGGTGCAGTTCTTC.

The CDR3, as DNA: TGCGCCAGCAGTGAGTCCGGGAGAACCTACGAGCAGTACTTC. It translates to CASSESGRTYEQYF. V and J are TRBV10-1 and TRBJ2-7, with D tentatively TRBD2 (6 bases). CDR3 length: 14 amino acids. The germline gives CDR1 WNHNN, CDR2 SYGVQD (reference sequence). Trimming cost V 0 bases and J 2 bases, with 8 bases left between them.

This clonotype was counted a few times. The chain employs TRBV6-2 or TRBV6-3 and TRBJ2-1, with no clear D. This CDR3 is 15 amino acids long. Germline V CDR1 and CDR2: MNHEY, SVGEGT. Trimming took 5 bases from V and 4 from J, leaving 15 bases between them. The CDR3 loop is CASSLQLRNYNEQFF. The CDR3 nucleotides read TGTGCCAGCAGTCTACAGCTCCGGAATTACAATGAGCAGTTCTTC.

The table lists this clonotype with a few counts. The chain combines TRBV7-9 with TRBJ2-1, with TRBD2 matching over 13 bases. The V and J ends lost 5 bases and 8 bases, in that order; junction bases with no gene match: 9. The CDR3 contains 16 residues. Germline V gene data show CDR1 as SEHNR and CDR2 as FQNEAQ (reference sequence). CDR3 in amino acids: CASSPRTSGRAHEQFF. The CDR3 DNA is TGTGCCAGCAGCCCTAGAACTAGCGGGAGGGCCCATGAGCAGTTCTTC.

A few counts support this clonotype. The rearrangement joins TRBV9 to TRBJ2-1; possibly TRBD1 for D (5 bases). Germline-derived CDR1 and CDR2 are SGDLS and YYNGEE. The CDR3 sequence is 15 residues long. V was shortened by 3 bases and J by 3 bases, with 13 bases between the two germline ends. Here the CDR3 reads CASSAWGLDYNEQFF. CDR3 sequence (DNA): TGTGCCAGCAGCGCGTGGGGCCTAGACTACAATGAGCAGTTCTTC.

This CDR3 reads CASSLARGTETQYF. DNA of the CDR3: TGCGCCAGCAGCTTGGCACGGGGGACGGAGACCCAGTACTTC. The V and J genes are TRBV5-1 and TRBJ2-5; possible D gene TRBD2, 6 bases. This CDR3 has 14 amino acids. V was shortened by 0 bases and J by 5 bases, with 11 bases between the two germline ends. The germline V gene encodes CDR1 SGHRS and CDR2 YFSETQ.

With respect to this clonotype: The junction and the germline gene differ at one end; a read error may be behind it. The chain couples TRBV20-1 to TRBJ2-2; 9 nucleotides agree with TRBD2. The CDR3 has 17 amino acids. Per the germline V gene, CDR1 is DFQATT and CDR2 is SNEGSKA (reference sequence). CDR3 sequence (DNA): TGCTGTGCCATGCAAACTACCGGGACTAGCTACACCGGGGAGCTGTTTTTT. Protein sequence: CCAMQTTGTSYTGELFF.

This clonotype was detected a few times. The V call is TRBV6-5, the J call TRBJ2-3; the D gene is possibly TRBD2 (5 bases). Trimming removed 0 bases from V and 0 bases from J, with 13 bases in between. Germline V CDR1 and CDR2: MNHEY, SVGAGI. The CDR3 spans 17 residues. CDR3 protein: CASSYSSGLASTDTQYF. For the CDR3, the DNA is TGTGCCAGCAGTTACTCGAGTGGGTTAGCGAGCACAGATACGCAGTATTTT.

This clonotype was observed a handful of times. The CDR3 coding sequence is TGCGCCAGCAGCTCGGGAGAACCCTACAATGAGCAGTTCTTC. It yields the protein CASSSGEPYNEQFF. The gene calls are TRBV5-1 and TRBJ2-1; D is possibly TRBD2 (6 bases). The V gene's germline CDR1 is SGHRS and CDR2 YFSETQ. Trimming stripped 3 bases from V and 2 bases from J, with 9 bases between. The CDR3 has 14 residues.